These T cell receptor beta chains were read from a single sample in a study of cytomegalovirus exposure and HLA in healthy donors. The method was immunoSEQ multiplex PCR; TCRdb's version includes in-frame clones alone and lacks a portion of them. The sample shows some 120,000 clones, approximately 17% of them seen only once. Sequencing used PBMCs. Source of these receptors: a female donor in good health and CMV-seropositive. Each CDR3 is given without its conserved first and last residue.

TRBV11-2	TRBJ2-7	ASSSPTSGRVRLYEQY
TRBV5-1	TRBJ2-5	ASSFPRGGETQY
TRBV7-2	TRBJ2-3	ASSLGLATDTQY
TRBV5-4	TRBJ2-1	ASSFGVAGEVEQF
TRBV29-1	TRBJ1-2	SVNRRGDYGYT
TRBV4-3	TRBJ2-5	ASSQDWRTGFGTETQY
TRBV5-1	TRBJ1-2	ASSLGTSNYGYT
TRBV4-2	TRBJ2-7	ASSLFGTSYEQY
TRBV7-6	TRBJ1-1	ASSPRMGLLNTEAF
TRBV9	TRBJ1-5	ASSVGIRSDQPQH
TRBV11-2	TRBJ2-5	ASSLGTGGTQY
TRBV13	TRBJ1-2	ASSSVLRAHGYT
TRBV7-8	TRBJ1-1	ASSPRGVGGTEAF
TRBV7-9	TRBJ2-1	ASSLPGTSPSYNEQF
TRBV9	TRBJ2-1	ASSTLAGGYNEQF
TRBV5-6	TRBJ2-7	ASSRPGGVIYEQY
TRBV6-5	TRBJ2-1	ASSYFPQNNEQF
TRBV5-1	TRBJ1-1	ATSTGTGDRTEAF
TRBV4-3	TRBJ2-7	ASSQEGTDSYEQY
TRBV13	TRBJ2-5	ASSYRTGGETQY
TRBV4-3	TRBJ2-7	ASSQDMSRGNEQY
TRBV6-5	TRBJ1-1	ASSYSEGAAEAF
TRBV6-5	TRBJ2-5	ASSNTAGTGETQY
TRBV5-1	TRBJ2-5	ASSGSVETQY
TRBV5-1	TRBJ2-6	ASSRTSGVSGANVLT
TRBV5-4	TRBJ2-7	ASSLASGVYEQY
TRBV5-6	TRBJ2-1	ASSWGLQAYNEQF
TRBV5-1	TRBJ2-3	ASSLGLATDTQY
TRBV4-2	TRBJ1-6	ASSPAGGSSPLH
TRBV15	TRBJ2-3	ATNAGYTDTQY